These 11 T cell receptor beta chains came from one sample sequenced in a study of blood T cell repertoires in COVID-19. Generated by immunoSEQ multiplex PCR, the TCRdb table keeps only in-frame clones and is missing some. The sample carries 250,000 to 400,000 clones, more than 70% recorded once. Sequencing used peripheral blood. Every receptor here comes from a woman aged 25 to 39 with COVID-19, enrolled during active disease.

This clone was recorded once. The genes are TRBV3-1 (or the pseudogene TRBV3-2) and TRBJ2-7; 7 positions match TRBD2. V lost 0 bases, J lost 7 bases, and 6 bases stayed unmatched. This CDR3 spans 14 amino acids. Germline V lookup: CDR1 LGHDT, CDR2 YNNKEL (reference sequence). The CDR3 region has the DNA TGTGCCAGCAGCCAAGAGTCCGGGGAGGGAGAGCAGTACTTC. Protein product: CASSQESGEGEQYF.

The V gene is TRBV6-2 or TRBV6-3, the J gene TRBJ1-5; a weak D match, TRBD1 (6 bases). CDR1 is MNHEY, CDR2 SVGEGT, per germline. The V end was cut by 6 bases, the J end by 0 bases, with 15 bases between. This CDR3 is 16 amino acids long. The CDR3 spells CASSFGGAYSNQPQHF. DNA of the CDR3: TGTGCCAGCAGCTTCGGGGGGGCGTATAGCAATCAGCCCCAGCATTTT.

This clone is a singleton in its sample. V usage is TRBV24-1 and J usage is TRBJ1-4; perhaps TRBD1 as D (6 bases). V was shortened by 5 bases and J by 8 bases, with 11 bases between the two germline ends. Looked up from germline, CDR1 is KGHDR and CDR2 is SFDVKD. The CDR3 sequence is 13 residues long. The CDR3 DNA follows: TGTGCCACCAGTGCAGGGGTTGCGGAAAAACTGTTTTTT. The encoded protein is CATSAGVAEKLFF.

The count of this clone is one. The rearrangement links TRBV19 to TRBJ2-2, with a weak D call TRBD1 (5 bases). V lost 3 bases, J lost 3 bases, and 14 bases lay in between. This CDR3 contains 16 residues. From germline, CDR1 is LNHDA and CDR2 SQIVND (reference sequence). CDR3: CASSIGVTAYTGELFF. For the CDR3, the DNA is TGTGCCAGTAGTATTGGGGTGACAGCATACACCGGGGAGCTGTTTTTT. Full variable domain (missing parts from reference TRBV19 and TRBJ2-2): DGGITQSPKYLFRKEGQNVTLSCEQNLNHDAMYWYRQDPGQGLRLIYYSQIVNDFQKGDIAEGYSVSREKKESFPLTVTSAQKNPTAFYLCASSIGVTAYTGELFFGEGSRLTVL.

CDR3 region: CASRRSQGAGEAFF. CDR3 nucleotides: TGTGCCAGCAGAAGAAGTCAGGGGGCAGGTGAAGCTTTCTTT. The chain links TRBV2 to TRBJ1-1, with 8 bases matching TRBD1. Germline V gene sequence: CDR1 SNHLY, CDR2 FYNNEI. The junction had 10 bases not matched to a gene; V was cut back by 6 bases and J by 7 bases. This CDR3 spans 14 amino acids.

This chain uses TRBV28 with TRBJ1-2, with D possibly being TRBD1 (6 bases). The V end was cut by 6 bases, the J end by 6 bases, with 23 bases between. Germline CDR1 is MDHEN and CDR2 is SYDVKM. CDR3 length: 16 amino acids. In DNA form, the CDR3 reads TGTGCCAGCAGCCCCGTGGGGTCAGGGGCCCTAAATGGCTACACCTTC. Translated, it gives CASSPVGSGALNGYTF.

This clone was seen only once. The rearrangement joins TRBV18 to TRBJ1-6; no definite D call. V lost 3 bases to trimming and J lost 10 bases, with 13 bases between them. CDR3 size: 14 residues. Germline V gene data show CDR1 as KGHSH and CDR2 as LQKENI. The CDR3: CASSPPWAGSPLHF. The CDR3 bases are TGTGCCAGCTCACCGCCGTGGGCTGGGTCACCCCTCCACTTT.

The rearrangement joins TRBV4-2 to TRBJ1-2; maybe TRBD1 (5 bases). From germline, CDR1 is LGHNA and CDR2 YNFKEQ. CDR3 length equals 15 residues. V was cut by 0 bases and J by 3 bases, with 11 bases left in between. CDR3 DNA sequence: TGTGCCAGCAGCCAAGATTGGAAACAGGACTATGGCTACACCTTC. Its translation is CASSQDWKQDYGYTF.

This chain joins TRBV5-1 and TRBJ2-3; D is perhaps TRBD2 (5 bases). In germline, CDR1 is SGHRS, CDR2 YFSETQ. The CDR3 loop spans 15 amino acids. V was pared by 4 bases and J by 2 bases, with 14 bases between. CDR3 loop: CASSGTGDTTDTQYF. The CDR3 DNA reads TGCGCCAGCAGCGGAACCGGGGATACCACAGATACGCAGTATTTT.

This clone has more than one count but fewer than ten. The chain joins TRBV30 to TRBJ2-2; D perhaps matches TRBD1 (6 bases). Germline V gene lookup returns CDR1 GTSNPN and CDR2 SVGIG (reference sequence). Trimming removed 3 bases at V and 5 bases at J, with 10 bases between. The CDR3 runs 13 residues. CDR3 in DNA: TGTGCCTGGAGCCTCCAGGGGACCGGGGAGCTGTTTTTT. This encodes CAWSLQGTGELFF. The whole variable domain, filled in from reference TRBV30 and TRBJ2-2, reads SQTIHQWPATLVQPVGSPLSLECTVEGTSNPNLYWYRQAAGRGLQLLFYSVGIGQISSEVPQNLSASRPQDRQFILSSKKLLLSDSGFYLCAWSLQGTGELFFGEGSRLTVL.

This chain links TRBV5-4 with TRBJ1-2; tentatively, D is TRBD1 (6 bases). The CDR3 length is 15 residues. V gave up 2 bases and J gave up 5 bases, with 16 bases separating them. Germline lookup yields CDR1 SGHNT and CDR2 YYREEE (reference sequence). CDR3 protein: CASSLNQGIGYGYTF. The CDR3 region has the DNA TGTGCCAGCAGCTTAAATCAGGGGATTGGTTATGGCTACACCTTC.